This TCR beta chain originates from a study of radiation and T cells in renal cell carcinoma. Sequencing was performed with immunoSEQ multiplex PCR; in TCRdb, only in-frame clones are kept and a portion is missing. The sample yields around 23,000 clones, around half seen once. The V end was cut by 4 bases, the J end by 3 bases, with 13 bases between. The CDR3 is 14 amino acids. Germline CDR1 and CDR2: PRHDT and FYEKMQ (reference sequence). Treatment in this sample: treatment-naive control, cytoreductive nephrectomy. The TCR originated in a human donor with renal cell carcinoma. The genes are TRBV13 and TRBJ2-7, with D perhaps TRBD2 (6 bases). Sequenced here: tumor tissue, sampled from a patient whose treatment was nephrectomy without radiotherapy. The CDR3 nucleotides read TGTGCCAGCAGCTCCCGGGACTTCCACTACGAGCAGTACTTC. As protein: CASSSRDFHYEQYF.